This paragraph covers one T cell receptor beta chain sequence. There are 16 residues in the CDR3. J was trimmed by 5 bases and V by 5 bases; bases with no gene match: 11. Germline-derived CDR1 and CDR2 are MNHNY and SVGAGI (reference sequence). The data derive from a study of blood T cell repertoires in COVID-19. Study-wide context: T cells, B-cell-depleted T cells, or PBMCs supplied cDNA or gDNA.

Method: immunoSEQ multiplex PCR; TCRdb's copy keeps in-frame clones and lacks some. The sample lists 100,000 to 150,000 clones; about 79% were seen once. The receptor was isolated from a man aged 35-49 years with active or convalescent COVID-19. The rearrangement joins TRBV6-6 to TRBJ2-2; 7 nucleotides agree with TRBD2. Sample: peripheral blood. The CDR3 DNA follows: TGTGCCAGCAGTATGACAACTAGCGCAGGGACCGGGGAGCTGTTTTTT. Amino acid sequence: CASSMTTSAGTGELFF.